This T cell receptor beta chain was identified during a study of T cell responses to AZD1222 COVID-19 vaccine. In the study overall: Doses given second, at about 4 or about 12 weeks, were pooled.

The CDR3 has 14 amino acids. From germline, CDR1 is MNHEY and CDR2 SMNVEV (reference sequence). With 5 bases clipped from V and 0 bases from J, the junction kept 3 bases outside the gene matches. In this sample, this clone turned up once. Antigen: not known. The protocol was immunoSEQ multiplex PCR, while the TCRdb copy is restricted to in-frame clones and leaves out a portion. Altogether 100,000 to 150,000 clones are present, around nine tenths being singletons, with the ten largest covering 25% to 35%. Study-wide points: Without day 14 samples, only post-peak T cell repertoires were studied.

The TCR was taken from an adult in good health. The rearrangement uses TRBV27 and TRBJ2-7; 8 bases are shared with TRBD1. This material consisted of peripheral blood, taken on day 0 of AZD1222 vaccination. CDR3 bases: TGTGCCAGCAGTATCAGGGGGCACTCCTACGAGCAGTACTTC. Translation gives CASSIRGHSYEQYF.